This T cell receptor beta chain was recovered during a study of blood T cells in healthy people across ages. Primed by a sample-barcoded 5' primer and a J-beta primer mix, a second PCR proceeded for roughly 7 to 11 cycles. TCRdb ran MiXCR on the 5' RACE reads and lists one entry per CDR3 protein. The sample includes roughly 2 million distinct CDR3 sequences, roughly 52% seen only once; the top ten take more than 2%. A few counts support this clonotype. CDR3 length equals 13 residues. Per the germline V gene, CDR1 is MGHDK and CDR2 is SYGVNS. Trimming cost V 4 bases and J 2 bases, with 8 bases left between them.

The clonotype was recovered from a woman aged 40 to 50 in good health. The V call is TRBV25-1, the J call TRBJ1-1; no firm D call. The material sequenced was blood. CDR3 DNA: TGTGCCAGCAGTGCCGGTCATAACACTGAAGCTTTCTTT. Its protein is CASSAGHNTEAFF.